A single T cell receptor beta chain is shown here with its context. This entry belongs to a study of T cells in tumors after PD-1 blockade. At the level of the study: Treatment was either pembrolizumab 200 mg every 3 weeks or cemiplimab 350 mg every 2 weeks.

CDR3 length: 11 amino acids. Germline CDR1 is SNHLY and CDR2 is FYNNEI. The ends were cut back, 3 bases at V and 7 bases at J, with 4 bases in the middle. Measured with immunoSEQ multiplex PCR; TCRdb has only the in-frame clones, and not every one. This table has about 47,000 clones, roughly 79% appearing once. This receptor was obtained from a human donor with basal cell carcinoma. Sequenced material: PBMCs, taken before anti-PD-1 treatment. V usage is TRBV2 and J usage is TRBJ2-1, with D uncertain. CDR3 in amino acids: CASSDRNEQFF. The CDR3 bases are TGTGCCAGCAGTGACCGTAATGAGCAGTTCTTC.